The 30 T cell receptor beta chains reported below all come from one sample, sequenced in a study of shared clonotypes between healthy human individuals. The method was immunoSEQ multiplex PCR; TCRdb's version includes in-frame clones alone and lacks a portion of them. The data contain around 2,000,000 clones, about 94% of them singletons. The naive CD8 fraction comprised CD45RO-negative cells positively selected for CCR7 and excluded terminally differentiated effector memory CD45RA+ cells. The sequencing sample was made of naive CD8+ T cells sorted from blood. The source is a young man in good health.

This sequence joins TRBV28 and TRBJ2-3, with TRBD1 matching over 8 bases. Germline CDR1 and CDR2: MDHEN and SYDVKM. There are 21 residues in the CDR3. Trimming removed 2 bases from V and 0 bases from J; junction bases left unmatched: 19. This CDR3 reads CASSLDLDRGLPVPSTDTQYF. CDR3 nucleotides: TGTGCCAGCAGTTTAGACCTAGACAGGGGCCTTCCCGTCCCTAGCACAGATACGCAGTATTTT.

This sequence joins TRBV10-2 and TRBJ1-5; D is unresolved. Deletions cut 3 bases from V and 1 base from J, with 13 bases between. The CDR3 length is 16 residues. Germline V lookup: CDR1 WSHSY, CDR2 SAAADI. The CDR3 DNA sequence: TGCGCCAGCAGTGATGGGTGGGTAGGGAGCAATCAGCCCCAGCATTTT. Its translation: CASSDGWVGSNQPQHF.

V usage is TRBV4-1 and J usage is TRBJ1-1; the match to TRBD1 covers 9 bases. Unmatched junction bases numbered 9, after V lost 6 bases and J lost 4 bases. The CDR3 is 15 amino acids. CDR1 and CDR2 (germline): MGHRA, YSYEKL. The DNA for the CDR3 is TGCGCCAGCAGTGACTCCACAGGGGGCATCACTGAAGCTTTCTTT. Translated: CASSDSTGGITEAFF.

This clone occurred once. The chain is built from TRBV2 and TRBJ1-3; a weak D match, TRBD1 (6 bases). This CDR3 comprises 16 residues. Trimming took off 6 bases at V and 2 bases at J, with 17 bases between the two ends. Germline V gives CDR1 SNHLY, CDR2 FYNNEI. CDR3 residues: CASRNGGEGTGNTIYF. Written as DNA, the CDR3 is TGTGCCAGCAGGAACGGGGGCGAGGGTACTGGAAACACCATATATTTT.

This rearrangement joins TRBV5-6 to TRBJ1-4; the D is unclear. V lost 0 bases, J lost 0 bases, and 15 bases lay in between. Per germline, CDR1 SGHDT and CDR2 YYEEEE. The CDR3 extends over 18 amino acids. This chain's CDR3 is CASSLEVSLDTTNEKLFF. The DNA for the CDR3 is TGTGCCAGCAGCTTGGAAGTATCGCTAGACACAACTAATGAAAAACTGTTTTTT.

J is TRBJ1-5 and V is TRBV27; D remains unclear. Deletions cut 3 bases from V and 4 bases from J, with 10 bases between. The CDR3 contains 14 residues. In germline, CDR1 is MNHEY, CDR2 SMNVEV (reference sequence). CDR3 protein: CASSFRQVNQPQHF. CDR3 coding DNA: TGTGCCAGCAGTTTCCGGCAGGTTAATCAGCCCCAGCATTTT.

This clone has a count of ten or more. The DNA of the CDR3 is TGTGCCAGCAGCCCCCCCCGCGGGGAGCTGTTTTTT. Its translation is CASSPPRGELFF. The chain uses TRBV11-2 and TRBJ2-2, with unresolved D. The CDR3 contains 12 residues. V shed 5 bases and J shed 7 bases, with 8 bases lying between them. Germline values: CDR1 SGHAT, CDR2 FQNNGV.

The chain recombines TRBV28 with TRBJ2-7; perhaps TRBD1 as D (5 bases). This CDR3 comprises 14 residues. Germline CDR1 and CDR2: MDHEN and SYDVKM. Trimming took 3 bases from V and 5 from J, leaving 14 bases between them. CDR3 in amino acids: CASSFSAGWDEQYF. CDR3 in DNA: TGTGCCAGCAGTTTTTCGGCAGGGTGGGACGAGCAGTACTTC.

A single count supports this clone. This sample includes further DNA sequences coding for the same CDR3. The chain has TRBV6-5 and TRBJ2-5; TRBD1 agrees at 9 bases. The CDR3 has 13 amino acids. V dropped 4 bases and J dropped 4; count of bases not matched to a gene: 1. Per germline, CDR1 MNHEY and CDR2 SVGAGI. As DNA, the CDR3 is TGTGCCAGCAGTTTGGACAGGGGAGAGACCCAGTACTTC. Its protein is CASSLDRGETQYF.

Regarding this clone: This sample includes further DNA sequences coding for the same CDR3. CDR3 residues: CASSQEEGAGYEQYF. CDR3 bases: TGCGCCAGCAGCCAAGAGGAGGGAGCGGGCTACGAGCAGTACTTC. The chain carries TRBV4-3 and TRBJ2-7, with D possibly matching TRBD2 (6 bases). The CDR3 runs to 15 residues. V shed 0 bases and J shed 3 bases, with 12 bases lying between them. Germline V CDR1 and CDR2: LGHNA, YSLEER.

The gene calls are TRBV4-3 and TRBJ1-2; D is undetermined. This CDR3 contains 13 residues. The germline V gene has CDR1 LGHNA and CDR2 YSLEER. Deletions cut 3 bases from V and 0 bases from J, with 5 bases between. CDR3: CASSHGTNYGYTF. The CDR3, as DNA: TGCGCCAGCAGCCACGGGACTAACTATGGCTACACCTTC.

The chain links TRBV27 to TRBJ1-1; D not resolved. Trimming left V 6 bases short and J 1 base short, with 12 bases between. The germline gives CDR1 MNHEY, CDR2 SMNVEV (reference sequence). The CDR3 sequence is 14 residues long. The CDR3 coding sequence is TGTGCCAGCAGGGCAGGCGGTGCGAACACTGAAGCTTTCTTT. It is translated as CASRAGGANTEAFF.

This chain links TRBV4-3 with TRBJ2-6; 10 positions match TRBD1. With 0 bases clipped from V and 1 base from J, the junction kept 9 bases outside the gene matches. CDR1 and CDR2 from the germline V gene are LGHNA and YSLEER. CDR3 length: 20 amino acids. CDR3 nucleotide sequence: TGCGCCAGCAGCCAAGATCGGAAGGGACAGGGGAGTTCTGGGGCCAACGTCCTGACTTTC. This gives the protein CASSQDRKGQGSSGANVLTF.

The chain uses TRBV2 and TRBJ2-4; possibly TRBD1 or TRBD2 for D (6 bases each). Trimming took 10 bases from V and 5 from J, leaving 27 bases between them. This CDR3 region has 17 residues. The germline V gene has CDR1 SNHLY and CDR2 FYNNEI. The CDR3 DNA follows: TGTGCCACCGACCCCGGGGGCAAGTCCTCCGATCAAAACATTCAGTACTTC. Protein: CATDPGGKSSDQNIQYF.

The chain links TRBV4-3 to TRBJ2-7; D may be TRBD1 (6 bases). Trimming removed 2 bases at V and 0 bases at J, with 14 bases between. CDR3 length equals 16 residues. In germline, CDR1 is LGHNA, CDR2 YSLEER. CDR3: CASSQSWPDSSYEQYF. CDR3 DNA sequence: TGCGCCAGCAGCCAATCCTGGCCGGACAGCTCCTACGAGCAGTACTTC.

V usage is TRBV18 and J usage is TRBJ2-7; D remains ambiguous. V was shortened by 6 bases and J by 3 bases, with 21 bases between the two germline ends. This CDR3 spans 16 amino acids. The germline V gene has CDR1 KGHSH and CDR2 LQKENI. The CDR3 region has the DNA TGTGCCAGCTCGACCATCGAGGACCTTGCTTTCTACGAGCAGTACTTC. Translated: CASSTIEDLAFYEQYF.

This clone was seen only a few times. The J gene is TRBJ2-2, the V gene TRBV7-2; D is ambiguous. The V end was cut by 4 bases, the J end by 0 bases, with 6 bases between. The CDR3 has 14 residues. Germline CDR1 reads SGHTA; CDR2 reads FQGNSA. The CDR3: CASSYTANTGELFF. In DNA form, the CDR3 reads TGTGCCAGCAGCTACACAGCGAACACCGGGGAGCTGTTTTTT.

This chain uses TRBV4-3 with TRBJ2-7; D possibly matches TRBD1 or TRBD2 (6 bases each). Germline V gene sequence: CDR1 LGHNA, CDR2 YSLEER. V lost 0 bases, J lost 4 bases, and 16 bases lay in between. This CDR3 comprises 16 residues. The CDR3 DNA is TGCGCCAGCAGCCAAGAGGTATCCGGGGGCAGGTACGAGCAGTACTTC. Translating it yields CASSQEVSGGRYEQYF.

This clone was seen more than once but under ten times. This sequence joins TRBV4-1 and TRBJ1-1; D is ambiguous. V lost 0 bases and J 1 base, leaving 6 bases between the germline ends. Germline V gene sequence: CDR1 MGHRA, CDR2 YSYEKL. The CDR3 runs to 14 residues. For the CDR3, the DNA is TGCGCCAGCAGCCAAGAAACGAGGAACACTGAAGCTTTCTTT. Its translation is CASSQETRNTEAFF.

This clone was observed a single time. The rearrangement uses TRBV7-9 and TRBJ2-1; no definite D call. The CDR3 consists of 14 residues. The germline CDR1 and CDR2 sequences are SEHNR and FQNEAQ (reference sequence). The V end was cut by 4 bases, the J end by 8 bases, with 15 bases between. The CDR3 protein is CASSSEWAWDEQFF. The CDR3 nucleotides read TGTGCCAGCAGCTCAGAATGGGCCTGGGATGAGCAGTTCTTC.

On this clone itself: The same CDR3 arises from other DNA sequences in this sample as well. The V gene is TRBV5-6, the J gene TRBJ2-3, with 11 bases that match TRBD2. CDR1 is SGHDT and CDR2 is YYEEEE in the germline V gene. The CDR3 runs to 16 residues. With 0 bases clipped from V and 2 bases from J, the junction kept 2 bases outside the gene matches. The CDR3 bases are TGTGCCAGCAGCTTGGGACTAGCGGGGTTCACAGATACGCAGTATTTT. Residues: CASSLGLAGFTDTQYF.

In this sample, this clone turned up once. This chain uses TRBV7-9 with TRBJ2-5; 8 bases match TRBD1. The CDR3 has 16 residues. The V gene end was trimmed by 2 bases and the J gene end by 4 bases; junction bases not matched to a gene: 9. Looked up from germline, CDR1 is SEHNR and CDR2 is FQNEAQ (reference sequence). CDR3 coding DNA: TGTGCCAGCAGCTTACCTTGGACAGGGTCAGGAGAGACCCAGTACTTC. Protein: CASSLPWTGSGETQYF.

The V call is TRBV10-1, the J call TRBJ2-2; D may be TRBD1 or TRBD2 (5 bases each). V was trimmed by 2 bases and J by 4 bases, leaving 5 bases between them. The germline gives CDR1 WNHNN, CDR2 SYGVQD (reference sequence). The CDR3 extends over 13 amino acids. In DNA, the CDR3 is TGCGCCAGCAGTGAGGGGACCACCGGGGAGCTGTTTTTT. Translating it yields CASSEGTTGELFF.

This clone was picked up one time. The V and J genes are TRBV14 and TRBJ1-1, with D tentatively TRBD1 (5 bases). This CDR3 has 15 residues. The germline V gene has CDR1 SGHDN and CDR2 FVKESK. V gave up 3 bases and J gave up 0 bases, with 11 bases separating them. CDR3 in DNA: TGTGCCAGCAGCCAGTTTGGACATCTGAACACTGAAGCTTTCTTT. Protein product: CASSQFGHLNTEAFF.

The V call is TRBV7-2, the J call TRBJ2-7; D tentatively fits TRBD1 or TRBD2 (5 bases each). The CDR3 length is 15 residues. Germline V gene sequence: CDR1 SGHTA, CDR2 FQGNSA. Trimming cost V 3 bases and J 5 bases, with 17 bases left between them. CDR3 DNA: TGTGCCAGCAGCTTTGGGGGTCAAGGGCCTGACGAGCAGTACTTC. It is translated as CASSFGGQGPDEQYF.

The chain is built from TRBV4-1 and TRBJ2-7; D not certain. Trimming shortened V by 4 bases and J by 7 bases, and 17 bases separated the two germline ends. The CDR3 extends over 14 amino acids. The V gene's germline CDR1 is MGHRA and CDR2 YSYEKL. The CDR3 loop reads CASSPPNTVGEQYF. CDR3 nucleotide sequence: TGCGCCAGCAGCCCCCCCAATACGGTAGGAGAGCAGTACTTC.

The chain has TRBV18 and TRBJ2-7; a possible D gene is TRBD2 (7 bases). The CDR3 has 14 residues. Germline CDR1 KGHSH, CDR2 LQKENI. V was clipped by 6 bases and J by 2 bases, with 14 bases between them. The CDR3 is CASSPGEGAYEQYF. In DNA form, the CDR3 reads TGTGCCAGCTCCCCCGGGGAGGGGGCCTACGAGCAGTACTTC.

This chain joins TRBV4-3 and TRBJ2-2; the D is unclear. CDR1 and CDR2 from the germline V gene are LGHNA and YSLEER. The CDR3 sequence is 15 residues long. Trimming removed 1 base from V and 4 bases from J, with 10 bases in between. CDR3 in amino acids: CASSQAPDTTGELFF. The CDR3 region has the DNA TGCGCCAGCAGCCAAGCTCCCGACACCACCGGGGAGCTGTTTTTT.

The rearrangement uses TRBV4-1 and TRBJ2-2; D ambiguous. The CDR3 length is 14 residues. Germline CDR1 is MGHRA and CDR2 is YSYEKL. Trimming pared 0 bases from V and 4 bases from J, leaving 6 bases between. The chain's CDR3 is CASSQELLTGELFF. The CDR3 bases are TGCGCCAGCAGCCAAGAACTCCTCACCGGGGAGCTGTTTTTT.

This clone has only one observation. The chain combines TRBV2 with TRBJ1-1, with a possible D match to TRBD1 (5 bases). The CDR3 is made up of 14 amino acids. The V end was cut by 3 bases, the J end by 5 bases, with 13 bases between. The germline gives CDR1 SNHLY, CDR2 FYNNEI. In DNA, the CDR3 is TGTGCCAGCAGTGATCCCAGGGTGGGTACTGAAGCTTTCTTT. Protein sequence: CASSDPRVGTEAFF.